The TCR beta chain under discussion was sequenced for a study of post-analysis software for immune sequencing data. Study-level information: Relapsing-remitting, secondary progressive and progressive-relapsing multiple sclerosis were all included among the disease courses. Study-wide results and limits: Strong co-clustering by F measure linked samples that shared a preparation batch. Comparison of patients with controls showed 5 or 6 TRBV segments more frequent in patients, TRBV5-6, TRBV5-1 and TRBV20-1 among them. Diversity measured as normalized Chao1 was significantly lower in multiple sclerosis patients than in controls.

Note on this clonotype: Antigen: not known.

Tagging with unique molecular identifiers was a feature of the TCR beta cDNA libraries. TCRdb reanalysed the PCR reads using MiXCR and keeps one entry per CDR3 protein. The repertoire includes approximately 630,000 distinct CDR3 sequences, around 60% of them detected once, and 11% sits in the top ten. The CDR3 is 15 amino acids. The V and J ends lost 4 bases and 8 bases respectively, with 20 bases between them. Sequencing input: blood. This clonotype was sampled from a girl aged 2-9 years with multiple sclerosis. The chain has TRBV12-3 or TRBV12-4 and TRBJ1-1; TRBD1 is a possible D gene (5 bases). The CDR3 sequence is CASSSPGLGDEEAFF. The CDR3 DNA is TGTGCCAGCAGTTCGCCGGGACTCGGAGACGAGGAAGCTTTCTTT.